The following is a TCR beta chain sequence with its context. Its specificity is unknown. Ophthalmopathy in the patients scored at least 3 on Clinical Activity Score and at least 4 on NOSPECS grade, lasting under 3 months. Patients with uncontrolled infections, other autoimmune diseases, pregnancy or lactation were excluded. A roughly 9.3 ml volume of fresh peripheral blood provided the PBMCs. This specimen belongs to a study of T cells in Graves' hyperthyroidism and ophthalmopathy. Amplification yielded TCR beta CDR3 regions, with RNA transcripts as the source. The HTBI primer set was used in a first-round RT-PCR of the TCR CDR3. TCRdb fed the multiplex PCR reads into MiXCR, producing one record per CDR3 protein. The data show 400,000 or so distinct CDR3 sequences, about 14% seen once. Study results and caveats: Onset of ophthalmopathy came a median around 6.5 months after the model predicted it.

The receptor comes from a man aged 50-60 years with Graves' ophthalmopathy. Sequenced input: blood.

Written as DNA, the CDR3 is TGCAGTGCTAGAGATCAGGGGGCCGGCAATGAGCAGTTCTTC. It is translated as CSARDQGAGNEQFF. The genes are TRBV20-1 and TRBJ2-1, with 8 bases that match TRBD1. Per the germline V gene, CDR1 is DFQATT and CDR2 is SNEGSKA (reference sequence). CDR3 length equals 14 residues. Trimming cost V 0 bases and J 6 bases; bases outside gene matches: 4.